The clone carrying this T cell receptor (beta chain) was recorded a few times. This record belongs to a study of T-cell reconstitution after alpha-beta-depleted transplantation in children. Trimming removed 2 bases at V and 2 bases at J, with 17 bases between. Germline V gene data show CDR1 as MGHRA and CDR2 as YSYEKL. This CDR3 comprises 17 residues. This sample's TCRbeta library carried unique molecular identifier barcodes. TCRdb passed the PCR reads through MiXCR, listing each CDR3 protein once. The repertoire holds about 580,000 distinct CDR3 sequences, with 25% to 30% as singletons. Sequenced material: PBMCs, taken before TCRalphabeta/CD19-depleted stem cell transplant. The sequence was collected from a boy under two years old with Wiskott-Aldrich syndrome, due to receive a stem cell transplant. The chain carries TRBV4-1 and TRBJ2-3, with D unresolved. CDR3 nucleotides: TGCGCCAGCAGCCAATTCGCTTACTCGAGAATCACAGATACGCAGTATTTT. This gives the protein CASSQFAYSRITDTQYF.